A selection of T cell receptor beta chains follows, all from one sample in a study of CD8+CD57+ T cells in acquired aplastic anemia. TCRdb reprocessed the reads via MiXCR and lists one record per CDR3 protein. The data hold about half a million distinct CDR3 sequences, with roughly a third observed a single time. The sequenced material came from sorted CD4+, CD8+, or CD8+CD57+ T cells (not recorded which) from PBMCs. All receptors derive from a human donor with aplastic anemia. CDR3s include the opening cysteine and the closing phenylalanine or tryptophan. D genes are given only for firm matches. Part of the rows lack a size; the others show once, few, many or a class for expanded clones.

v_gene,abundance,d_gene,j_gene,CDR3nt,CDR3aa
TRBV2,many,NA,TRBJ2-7,TGTGCCAGCAGAGATGACAGGAGCTACGAGCAGTACTTC,CASRDDRSYEQYF
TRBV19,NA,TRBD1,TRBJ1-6,TGTGCCAGTAGCATCGGACAGGGGCCCTATTCACCCCTCCACTTT,CASSIGQGPYSPLHF
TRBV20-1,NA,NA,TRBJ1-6,TGCAGTGCCAAAGATCGACAGTATGATTCACCCCTCCACTTT,CSAKDRQYDSPLHF
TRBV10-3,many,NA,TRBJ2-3,TGTGCCATTGGGGCAGTCACAGATACGCAGTATTTT,CAIGAVTDTQYF
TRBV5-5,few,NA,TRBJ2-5,TGTGCCAGCAGCTTAAGCGGAATTCAAGAGACCCAGTACTTC,CASSLSGIQETQYF
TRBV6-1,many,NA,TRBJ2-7,TGTGCCAGCAGCGGGAGTCGATCCTACGAGCAGTACTTC,CASSGSRSYEQYF
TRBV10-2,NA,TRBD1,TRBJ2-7,TGTGCCAGCAGCCAAGCGCAGGGGGTCTACGAGCAGTACTTC,CASSQAQGVYEQYF
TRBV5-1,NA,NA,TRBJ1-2,TGCGCCAGCAGCTTGGTTGGAGGTGGGGGCTATGGCTACACCTTC,CASSLVGGGGYGYTF
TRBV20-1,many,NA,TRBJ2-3,TGCAGTGCTAATTATGCCGGTGATACGCAGTATTTT,CSANYAGDTQYF
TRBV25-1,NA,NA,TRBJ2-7,TGTGCCAGCAGTGAATATGAGACCGGGAGGGGGCATGGCGAGCAGTACTTC,CASSEYETGRGHGEQYF
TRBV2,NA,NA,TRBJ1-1,TGTGCCAGCAGTCAGGAAGGGTTGGGTCTGCGAACTGAAGCTTTCTTT,CASSQEGLGLRTEAFF
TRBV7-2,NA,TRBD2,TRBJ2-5,TGTGCCAGCAGCTCGACTAGCGGGGGGGGAGAGACCCAGTACTTC,CASSSTSGGGETQYF